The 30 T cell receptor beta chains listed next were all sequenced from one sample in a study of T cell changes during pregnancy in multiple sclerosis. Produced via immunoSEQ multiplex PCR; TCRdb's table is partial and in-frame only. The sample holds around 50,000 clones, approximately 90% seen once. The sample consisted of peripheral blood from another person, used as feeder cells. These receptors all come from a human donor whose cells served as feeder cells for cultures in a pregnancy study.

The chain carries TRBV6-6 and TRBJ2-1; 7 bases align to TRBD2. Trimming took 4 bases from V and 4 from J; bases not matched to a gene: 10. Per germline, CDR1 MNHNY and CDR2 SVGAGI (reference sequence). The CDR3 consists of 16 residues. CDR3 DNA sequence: TGTGCCAGCAGTTCGCGGGCTAGCGGATCTTACAATGAGCAGTTCTTC. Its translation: CASSSRASGSYNEQFF.

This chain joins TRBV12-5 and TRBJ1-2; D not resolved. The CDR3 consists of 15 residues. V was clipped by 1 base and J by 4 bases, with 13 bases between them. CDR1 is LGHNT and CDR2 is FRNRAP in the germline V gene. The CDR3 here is CASGLDPIPSYGYTF. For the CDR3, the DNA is TGTGCTAGTGGTTTGGACCCTATACCGTCCTATGGCTACACCTTC.

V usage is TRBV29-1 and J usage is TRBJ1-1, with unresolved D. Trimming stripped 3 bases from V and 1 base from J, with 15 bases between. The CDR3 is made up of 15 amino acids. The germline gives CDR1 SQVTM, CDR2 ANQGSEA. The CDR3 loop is CSVEGFWQSNTEAFF. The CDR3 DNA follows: TGCAGCGTTGAGGGGTTTTGGCAGTCGAACACTGAAGCTTTCTTT.

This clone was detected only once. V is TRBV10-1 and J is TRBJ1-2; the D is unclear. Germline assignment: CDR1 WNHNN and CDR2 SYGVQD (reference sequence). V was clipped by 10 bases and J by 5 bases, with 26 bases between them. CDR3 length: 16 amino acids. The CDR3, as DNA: TGCGCCAACTCAACTCCGGGGAGGAGGAGGGCGTATGGCTACACCTTC. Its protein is CANSTPGRRRAYGYTF.

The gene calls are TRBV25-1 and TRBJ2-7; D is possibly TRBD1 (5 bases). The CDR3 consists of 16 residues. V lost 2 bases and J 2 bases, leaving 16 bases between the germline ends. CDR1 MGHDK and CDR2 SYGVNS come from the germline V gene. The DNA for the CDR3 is TGTGCCAGCAGTGAAGTTAGGGGCTCCCGACCCTACGAGCAGTACTTC. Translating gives CASSEVRGSRPYEQYF.

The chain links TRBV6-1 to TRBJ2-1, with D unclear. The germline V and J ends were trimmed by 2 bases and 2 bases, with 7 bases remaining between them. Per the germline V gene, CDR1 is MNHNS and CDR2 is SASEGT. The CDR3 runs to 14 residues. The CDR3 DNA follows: TGTGCCAGCAGTGAATCGCCCGCCTACAATGAGCAGTTCTTC. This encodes CASSESPAYNEQFF.

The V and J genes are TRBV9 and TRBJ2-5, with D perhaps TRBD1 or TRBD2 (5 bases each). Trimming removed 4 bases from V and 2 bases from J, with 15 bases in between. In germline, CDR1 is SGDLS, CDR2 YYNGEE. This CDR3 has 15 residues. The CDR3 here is CASSLSGTHQETQYF. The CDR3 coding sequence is TGTGCCAGCAGCCTCTCCGGGACCCATCAAGAGACCCAGTACTTC.

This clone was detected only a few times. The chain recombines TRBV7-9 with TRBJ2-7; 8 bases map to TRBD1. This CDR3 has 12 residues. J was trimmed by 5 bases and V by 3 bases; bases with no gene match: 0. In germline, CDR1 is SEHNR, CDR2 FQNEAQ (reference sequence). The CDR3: CASSLTGDEQYF. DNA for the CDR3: TGTGCCAGCAGCTTGACAGGGGACGAGCAGTACTTC.

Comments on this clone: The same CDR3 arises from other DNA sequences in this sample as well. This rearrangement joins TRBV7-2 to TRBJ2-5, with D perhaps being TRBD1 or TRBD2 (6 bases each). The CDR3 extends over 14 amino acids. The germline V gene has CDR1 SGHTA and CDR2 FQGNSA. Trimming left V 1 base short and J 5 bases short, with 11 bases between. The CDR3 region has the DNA TGTGCCAGCAGCTTAGAGGGGGGTCGCGAGACCCAGTACTTC. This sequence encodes CASSLEGGRETQYF.

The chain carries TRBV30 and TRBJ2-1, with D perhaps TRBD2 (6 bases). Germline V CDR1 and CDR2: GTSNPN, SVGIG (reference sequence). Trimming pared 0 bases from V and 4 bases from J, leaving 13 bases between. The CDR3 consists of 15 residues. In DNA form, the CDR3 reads TGTGCCTGGAGTGTACGGGGGAGTACGTACAATGAGCAGTTCTTC. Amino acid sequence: CAWSVRGSTYNEQFF.

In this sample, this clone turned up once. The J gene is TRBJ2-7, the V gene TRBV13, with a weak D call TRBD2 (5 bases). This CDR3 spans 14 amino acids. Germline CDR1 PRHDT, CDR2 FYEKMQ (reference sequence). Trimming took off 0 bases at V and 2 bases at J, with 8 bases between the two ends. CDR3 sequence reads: CASSLGRGTYEQYF. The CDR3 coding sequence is TGTGCCAGCAGCTTAGGACGGGGAACCTACGAGCAGTACTTC.

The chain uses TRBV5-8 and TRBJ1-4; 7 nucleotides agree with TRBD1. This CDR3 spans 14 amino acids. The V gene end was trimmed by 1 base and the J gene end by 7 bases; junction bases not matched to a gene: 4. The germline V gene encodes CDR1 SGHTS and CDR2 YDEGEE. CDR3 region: CASSLFRGSEKLFF. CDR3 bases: TGTGCCAGCAGCTTGTTCAGGGGGTCTGAAAAACTGTTTTTT.

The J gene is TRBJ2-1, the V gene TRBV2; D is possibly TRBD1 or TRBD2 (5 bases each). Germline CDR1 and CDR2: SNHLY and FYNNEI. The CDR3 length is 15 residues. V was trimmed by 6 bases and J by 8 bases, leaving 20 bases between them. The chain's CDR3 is CASSAPVGLAHEQFF. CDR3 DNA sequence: TGTGCCAGCAGCGCTCCGGTGGGGCTAGCCCATGAGCAGTTCTTC.

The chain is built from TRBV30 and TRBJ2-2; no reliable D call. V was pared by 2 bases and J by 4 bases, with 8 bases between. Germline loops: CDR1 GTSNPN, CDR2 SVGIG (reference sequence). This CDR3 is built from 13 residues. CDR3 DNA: TGTGCCTGGAGTCCGGACCCCACCGGGGAGCTGTTTTTT. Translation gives CAWSPDPTGELFF.

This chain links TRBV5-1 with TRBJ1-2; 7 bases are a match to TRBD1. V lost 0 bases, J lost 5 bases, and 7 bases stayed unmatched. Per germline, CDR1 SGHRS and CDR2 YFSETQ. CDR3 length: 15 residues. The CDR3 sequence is CASSLEPGTAYGYTF. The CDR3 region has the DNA TGCGCCAGCAGCTTGGAACCTGGGACAGCTTATGGCTACACCTTC.

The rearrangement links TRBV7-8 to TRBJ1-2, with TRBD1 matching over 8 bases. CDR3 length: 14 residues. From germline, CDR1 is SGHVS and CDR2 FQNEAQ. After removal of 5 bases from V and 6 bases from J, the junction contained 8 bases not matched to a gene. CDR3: CASSATEQGDGYTF. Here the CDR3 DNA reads TGTGCCAGCAGCGCCACGGAACAGGGGGATGGCTACACCTTC.

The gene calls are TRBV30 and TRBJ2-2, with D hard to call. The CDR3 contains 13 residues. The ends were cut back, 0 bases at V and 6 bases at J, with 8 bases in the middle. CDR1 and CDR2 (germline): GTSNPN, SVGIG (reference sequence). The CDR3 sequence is CAWSVLGPGELFF. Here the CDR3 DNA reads TGTGCCTGGAGTGTACTTGGCCCCGGGGAGCTGTTTTTT.

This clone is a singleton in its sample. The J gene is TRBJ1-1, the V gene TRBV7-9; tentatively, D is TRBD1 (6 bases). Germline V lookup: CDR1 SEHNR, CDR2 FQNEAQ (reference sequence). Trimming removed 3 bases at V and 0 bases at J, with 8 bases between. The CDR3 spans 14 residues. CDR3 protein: CASSLGAMNTEAFF. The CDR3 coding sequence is TGTGCCAGCAGCTTGGGGGCCATGAACACTGAAGCTTTCTTT.

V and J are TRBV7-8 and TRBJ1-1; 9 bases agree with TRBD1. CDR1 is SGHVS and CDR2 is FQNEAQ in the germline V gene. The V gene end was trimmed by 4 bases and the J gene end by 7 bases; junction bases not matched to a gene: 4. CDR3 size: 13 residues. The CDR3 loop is CASSSQDRGEAFF. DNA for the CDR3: TGTGCCAGCAGCTCCCAGGACAGGGGTGAAGCTTTCTTT.

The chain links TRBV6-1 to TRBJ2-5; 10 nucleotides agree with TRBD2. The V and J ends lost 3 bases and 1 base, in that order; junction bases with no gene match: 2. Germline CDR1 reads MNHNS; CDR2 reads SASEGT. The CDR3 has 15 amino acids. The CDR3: CASSDKRGGQETQYF. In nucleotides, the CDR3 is TGTGCCAGCAGTGATAAGCGGGGGGGCCAAGAGACCCAGTACTTC.

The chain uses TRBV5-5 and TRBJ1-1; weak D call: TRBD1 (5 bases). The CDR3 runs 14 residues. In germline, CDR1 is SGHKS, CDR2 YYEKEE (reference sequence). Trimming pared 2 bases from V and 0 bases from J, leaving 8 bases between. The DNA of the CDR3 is TGTGCCAGCAGCTTACAGGCCATGAACACTGAAGCTTTCTTT. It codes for CASSLQAMNTEAFF.

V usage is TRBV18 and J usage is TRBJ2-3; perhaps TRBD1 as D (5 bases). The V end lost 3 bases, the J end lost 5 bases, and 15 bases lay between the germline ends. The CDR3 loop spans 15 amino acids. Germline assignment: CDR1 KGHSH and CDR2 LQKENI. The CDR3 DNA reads TGTGCCAGCTCACCCTCTGTTAGGGGCGAAGATACGCAGTATTTT. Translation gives CASSPSVRGEDTQYF.

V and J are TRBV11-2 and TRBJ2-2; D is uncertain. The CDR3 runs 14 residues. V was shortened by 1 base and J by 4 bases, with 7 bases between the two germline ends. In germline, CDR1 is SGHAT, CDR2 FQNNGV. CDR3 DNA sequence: TGTGCCAGCAGCTTAGGGCGGCTCACCGGGGAGCTGTTTTTT. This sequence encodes CASSLGRLTGELFF.

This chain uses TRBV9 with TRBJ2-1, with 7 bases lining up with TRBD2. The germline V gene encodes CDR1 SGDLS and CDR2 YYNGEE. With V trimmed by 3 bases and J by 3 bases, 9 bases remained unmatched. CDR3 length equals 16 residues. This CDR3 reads CASSEEGGGVYNEQFF. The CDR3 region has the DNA TGTGCCAGCAGCGAGGAGGGCGGGGGTGTCTACAATGAGCAGTTCTTC.

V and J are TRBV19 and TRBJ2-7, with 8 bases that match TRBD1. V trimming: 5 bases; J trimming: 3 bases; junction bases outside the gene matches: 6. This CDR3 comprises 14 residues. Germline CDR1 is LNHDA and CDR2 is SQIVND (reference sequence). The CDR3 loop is CASSVTGARYEQYF. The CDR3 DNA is TGTGCCAGTAGTGTGACAGGGGCTCGCTACGAGCAGTACTTC.

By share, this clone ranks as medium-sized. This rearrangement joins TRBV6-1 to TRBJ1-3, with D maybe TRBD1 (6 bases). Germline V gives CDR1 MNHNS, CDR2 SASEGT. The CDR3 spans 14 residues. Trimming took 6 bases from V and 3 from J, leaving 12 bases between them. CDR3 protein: CASRPRDNGNTIYF. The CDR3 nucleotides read TGTGCCAGCAGACCCCGGGACAATGGAAACACCATATATTTT.

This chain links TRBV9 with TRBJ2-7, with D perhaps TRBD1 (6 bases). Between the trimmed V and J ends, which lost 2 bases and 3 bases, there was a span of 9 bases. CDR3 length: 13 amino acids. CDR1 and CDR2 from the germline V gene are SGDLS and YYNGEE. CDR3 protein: CASSVRGDYEQYF. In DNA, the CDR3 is TGTGCCAGCAGCGTCAGGGGAGACTACGAGCAGTACTTC.

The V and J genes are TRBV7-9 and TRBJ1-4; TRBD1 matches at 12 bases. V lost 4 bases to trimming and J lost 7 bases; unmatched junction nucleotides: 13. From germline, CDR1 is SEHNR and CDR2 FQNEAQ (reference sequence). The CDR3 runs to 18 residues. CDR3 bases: TGTGCCAGCAGCTCAACCGGGGACAGGGGGCGCCGGAGTGAAAAACTGTTTTTT. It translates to CASSSTGDRGRRSEKLFF.

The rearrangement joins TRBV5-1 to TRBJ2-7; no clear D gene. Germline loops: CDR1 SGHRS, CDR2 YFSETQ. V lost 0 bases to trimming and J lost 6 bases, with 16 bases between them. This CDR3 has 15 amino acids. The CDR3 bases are TGCGCCAGCAGCTTGGGGCTATTAAGGTTGGGCGAGCAGTACTTC. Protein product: CASSLGLLRLGEQYF.

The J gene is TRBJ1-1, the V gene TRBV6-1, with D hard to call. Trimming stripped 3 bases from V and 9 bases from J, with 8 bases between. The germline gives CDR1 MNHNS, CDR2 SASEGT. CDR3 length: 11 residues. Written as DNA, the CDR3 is TGTGCCAGCAGTGAGTTCCAGAAAGCTTTCTTT. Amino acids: CASSEFQKAFF.